The 16 T cell receptor beta chains listed next were all sequenced from one sample in a study of OX40 agonist ivuxolimab in advanced cancers. Clones were read by immunoSEQ multiplex PCR, and TCRdb kept only the in-frame ones, dropping some. The sample shows over 60,000 clones, 85% to 90% of them seen only once. Specimen: CD4+ or CD8+ T cells sorted from blood, collected in a trial of the OX40 agonist ivuxolimab. The receptors here all came from an adult with an advanced solid tumor such as melanoma, head and neck, liver or kidney cancer.

The V call is TRBV27, the J call TRBJ2-3; 7 bases agree with TRBD1. Germline-derived CDR1 and CDR2 are MNHEY and SMNVEV (reference sequence). J lost 0 bases, V lost 5 bases, and 8 bases had no gene match. The CDR3 is made up of 16 amino acids. CDR3 in amino acids: CASSIVPGGSTDTQYF. The CDR3 DNA is TGTGCCAGCAGTATAGTACCAGGGGGAAGCACAGATACGCAGTATTTT.

The chain couples TRBV27 to TRBJ2-1; 7 bases fit TRBD2. The ends lost 6 bases at V and 2 bases at J; junction bases unmatched: 10. This CDR3 is built from 16 residues. Germline CDR1 and CDR2: MNHEY and SMNVEV (reference sequence). Here the CDR3 DNA reads TGTGCCAGCAGCCACGGGTCTAGCGGACCCTACAATGAGCAGTTCTTC. Protein sequence: CASSHGSSGPYNEQFF.

This sequence joins TRBV7-8 and TRBJ1-3; D is perhaps TRBD1 (5 bases). This CDR3 spans 17 amino acids. The V gene's germline CDR1 is SGHVS and CDR2 FQNEAQ. The V and J ends lost 5 bases and 0 bases respectively, with 17 bases between them. As DNA, the CDR3 is TGTGCCAGCAGCCCCCGGGTGGGGGGTATCTCTGGAAACACCATATATTTT. It encodes CASSPRVGGISGNTIYF. The variable domain in full, with the rest retrieved from reference TRBV7-8 and TRBJ1-3, is GAGVSQSPRYKVAKRGQDVALRCDPISGHVSLFWYQQALGQGPEFLTYFQNEAQLDKSGLPSDRFFAERPEGSVSTLKIQRTQQEDSAVYLCASSPRVGGISGNTIYFGEGSWLTVV.

V gene TRBV5-8 combines with J gene TRBJ2-2; tentative D call: TRBD1 (6 bases). This CDR3 comprises 17 residues. CDR1 and CDR2 (germline): SGHTS, YDEGEE. V was clipped by 0 bases and J by 2 bases, with 14 bases between them. The CDR3 DNA reads TGTGCCAGCAGCTTGGTGGTCGGGACATCTAACACCGGGGAGCTGTTTTTT. Translation gives CASSLVVGTSNTGELFF.

This chain links TRBV15 with TRBJ2-2; D is uncertain. The CDR3 is 16 residues long. The ends were cut back, 5 bases at V and 2 bases at J, with 15 bases in the middle. In germline, CDR1 is LNHNV, CDR2 YYDKDF (reference sequence). The CDR3 spells CATSFQSVGNTGELFF. The CDR3 nucleotides are TGTGCCACCAGCTTCCAATCGGTTGGCAACACCGGGGAGCTGTTTTTT.

This clone was seen a single time. The chain carries TRBV18 and TRBJ2-1; D unresolved. V was cut by 0 bases and J by 5 bases, with 11 bases left in between. The length of the CDR3 is 15 residues. Germline V gene data show CDR1 as KGHSH and CDR2 as LQKENI. The CDR3 nucleotides read TGTGCCAGCTCACCACCGGGTACTGTCGACAATGAGCAGTTCTTC. Translation: CASSPPGTVDNEQFF.

The J gene is TRBJ1-4, the V gene TRBV6-1, with D possibly being TRBD1 (5 bases). Trimming took 3 bases from V and 6 from J, leaving 8 bases between them. The CDR3 runs to 13 residues. Germline V gene sequence: CDR1 MNHNS, CDR2 SASEGT. CDR3 sequence reads: CASSEGGYEKLFF. Written as DNA, the CDR3 is TGTGCCAGCAGTGAGGGGGGGTATGAAAAACTGTTTTTT.

V gene TRBV19 combines with J gene TRBJ1-3; D remains unclear. The CDR3 is 11 residues long. Per the germline V gene, CDR1 is LNHDA and CDR2 is SQIVND (reference sequence). V gave up 10 bases and J gave up 4 bases, with 8 bases separating them. The CDR3 sequence: CATSGGNTIYF. The CDR3 coding sequence is TGTGCCACCAGCGGGGGAAACACCATATATTTT.

V is TRBV7-6 and J is TRBJ2-5, with D hard to call. Germline V gives CDR1 SGHVS, CDR2 FNYEAQ. CDR3 size: 15 residues. Trimming took 3 bases from V and 0 from J, leaving 11 bases between them. The CDR3 loop is CASSFGPGHQETQYF. The CDR3, as DNA: TGTGCCAGCAGCTTTGGCCCGGGCCACCAAGAGACCCAGTACTTC.

The rearrangement uses TRBV7-6 and TRBJ1-1, with 9 bases fitting TRBD1. The CDR3 runs to 17 residues. V was pared by 5 bases and J by 0 bases, with 10 bases of the junction left unmatched. In germline, CDR1 is SGHVS, CDR2 FNYEAQ. Written as DNA, the CDR3 is TGTGCCAGCAGCCCCCGGGACAGGGTTTCCCTGAACACTGAAGCTTTCTTT. The encoded protein is CASSPRDRVSLNTEAFF.

The V gene is TRBV7-2, the J gene TRBJ2-5; D may correspond to TRBD1 or TRBD2 (5 bases each). The CDR3 consists of 14 residues. Germline V CDR1 and CDR2: SGHTA, FQGNSA. V shed 3 bases and J shed 1 base, with 9 bases lying between them. CDR3 residues: CASSFRDGQETQYF. CDR3 in DNA: TGTGCCAGCAGCTTTCGGGACGGCCAAGAGACCCAGTACTTC.

The chain recombines TRBV18 with TRBJ2-1, with D possibly being TRBD1 (5 bases). CDR3 length equals 14 residues. The V end was cut by 0 bases, the J end by 4 bases, with 7 bases between. The germline V gene encodes CDR1 KGHSH and CDR2 LQKENI. This chain's CDR3 is CASSPPPGYNEQFF. DNA for the CDR3: TGTGCCAGCTCACCACCTCCAGGGTACAATGAGCAGTTCTTC.

The chain carries TRBV2 and TRBJ1-6; TRBD1 might be the D (5 bases). Trimming removed 6 bases from V and 10 bases from J, with 19 bases in between. The CDR3 is 15 residues long. Germline-derived CDR1 and CDR2 are SNHLY and FYNNEI. The CDR3 loop is CASSDLEGKESPLHF. The CDR3 coding sequence is TGTGCCAGCAGCGACCTAGAGGGGAAAGAATCACCCCTCCACTTT. The variable domain in full, with the rest retrieved from reference TRBV2 and TRBJ1-6, is EPEVTQTPSHQVTQMGQEVILRCVPISNHLYFYWYRQILGQKVEFLVSFYNNEISEKSEIFDDQFSVERPDGSNFTLKIRSTKLEDSAMYFCASSDLEGKESPLHFGNGTRLTVT.

With regard to this clone: Its ends do not fully match the called genes, so a read error is possible. The V gene is TRBV7-7, the J gene TRBJ2-5; 9 nucleotides line up with TRBD2. The CDR3 extends over 15 amino acids. Germline CDR1 SSHAT, CDR2 FNYEAQ (reference sequence). The CDR3 loop is CASSLSAGGEETQYF. For the CDR3, the DNA is TGTGCTAGCAGCTTAAGTGCGGGAGGGGAAGAGACCCAGTACTTC.

The chain couples TRBV14 to TRBJ2-2; 8 positions match TRBD2. Germline assignment: CDR1 SGHDN and CDR2 FVKESK. This CDR3 region has 16 residues. Trimming took 6 bases from V and 5 from J; bases not matched to a gene: 11. CDR3 sequence reads: CASSLLTSGETGELFF. DNA of the CDR3: TGTGCCAGCAGTCTTCTCACTAGCGGAGAGACCGGGGAGCTGTTTTTT.

The J gene is TRBJ1-1, the V gene TRBV29-1; 12 nucleotides line up with TRBD1. The length of the CDR3 is 16 residues. Germline-derived CDR1 and CDR2 are SQVTM and ANQGSEA. V lost 3 bases, J lost 0 bases, and 5 bases stayed unmatched. The CDR3 is CSVDRGQGALNTEAFF. DNA for the CDR3: TGCAGCGTTGATAGGGGACAGGGGGCTTTGAACACTGAAGCTTTCTTT.